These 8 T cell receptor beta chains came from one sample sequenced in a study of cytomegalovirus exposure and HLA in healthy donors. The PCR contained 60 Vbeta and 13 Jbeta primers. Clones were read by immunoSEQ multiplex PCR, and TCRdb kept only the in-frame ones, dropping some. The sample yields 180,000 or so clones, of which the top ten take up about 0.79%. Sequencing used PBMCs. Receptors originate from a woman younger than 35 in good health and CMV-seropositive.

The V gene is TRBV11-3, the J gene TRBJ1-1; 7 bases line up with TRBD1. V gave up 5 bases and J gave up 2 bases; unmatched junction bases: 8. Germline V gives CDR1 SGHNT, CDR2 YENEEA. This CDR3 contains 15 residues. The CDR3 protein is CASSPSRTGNTEAFF. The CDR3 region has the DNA TGTGCCAGCAGCCCATCCCGGACAGGAAACACTGAAGCTTTCTTT.

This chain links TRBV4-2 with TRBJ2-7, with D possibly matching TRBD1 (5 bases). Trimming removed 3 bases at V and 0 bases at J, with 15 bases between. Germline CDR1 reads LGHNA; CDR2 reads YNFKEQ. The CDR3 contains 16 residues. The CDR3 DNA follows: TGTGCCAGCAGCCATCCTGGTAGGGGTAGCTCCTACGAGCAGTACTTC. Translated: CASSHPGRGSSYEQYF.

In nucleotides, the CDR3 is TGTGCCAGCAGTCTCCTGACCTCCGGGACAGACTCCTACAATGAGCAGTTCTTC. Its translation is CASSLLTSGTDSYNEQFF. The V and J genes are TRBV27 and TRBJ2-1; TRBD1 aligns across 7 bases. J gave up 0 bases and V 5 bases, and 13 bases lay outside the gene matches. The CDR3 is 18 amino acids. Germline V gene sequence: CDR1 MNHEY, CDR2 SMNVEV (reference sequence).

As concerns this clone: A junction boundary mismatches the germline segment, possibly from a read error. CDR3 bases: TGCGCCAGCAGCCAAGACGGGGTTTTTGAACTCTTC. As protein: CASSQDGVFELF. The rearrangement uses TRBV4-1 and TRBJ1-2, with unresolved D. Per the germline V gene, CDR1 is MGHRA and CDR2 is YSYEKL. This CDR3 comprises 12 residues.

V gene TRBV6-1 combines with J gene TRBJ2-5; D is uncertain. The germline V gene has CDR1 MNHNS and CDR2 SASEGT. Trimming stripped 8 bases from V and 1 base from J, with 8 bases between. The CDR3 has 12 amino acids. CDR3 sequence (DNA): TGTGCCAGCGCGGCACTCCAAGAGACCCAGTACTTC. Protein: CASAALQETQYF.

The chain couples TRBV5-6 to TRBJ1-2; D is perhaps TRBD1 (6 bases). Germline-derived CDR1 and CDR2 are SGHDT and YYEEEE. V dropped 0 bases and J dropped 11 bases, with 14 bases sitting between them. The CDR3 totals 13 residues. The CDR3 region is CASSLGTEAGYTF. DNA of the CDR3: TGTGCCAGCAGCTTGGGGACAGAGGCGGGTTACACCTTC.

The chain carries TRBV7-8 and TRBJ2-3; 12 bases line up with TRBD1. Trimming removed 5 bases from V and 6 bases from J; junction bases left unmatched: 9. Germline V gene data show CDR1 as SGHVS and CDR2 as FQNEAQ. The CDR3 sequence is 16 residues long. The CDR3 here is CASSRGQGASKDTQYF. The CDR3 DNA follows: TGTGCCAGCAGCCGGGGACAGGGGGCATCGAAGGATACGCAGTATTTT.

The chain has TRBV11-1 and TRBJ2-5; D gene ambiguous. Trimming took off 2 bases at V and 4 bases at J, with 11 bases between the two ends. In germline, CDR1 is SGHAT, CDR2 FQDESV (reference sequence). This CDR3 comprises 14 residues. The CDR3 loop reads CASSLSASGETQYF. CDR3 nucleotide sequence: TGTGCCAGCAGCTTATCTGCGAGTGGAGAGACCCAGTACTTC.